This passage covers 30 T cell receptor beta chains from one sample sequenced in a study of beta chain features in type 1 diabetes. General observations from the study: TCRB CDR3s from Type 1 diabetes patients were moderately but significantly shorter in all four CD4+ subsets.

Sequencing targeted expressed TCRB transcripts, as all isolated RNA had been reverse transcribed. Using immunoSEQ multiplex PCR, the repertoire was profiled, and TCRdb retains in-frame clones only, with some absent. The sample includes some 640,000 clones, 11% to 15% seen only once; the top ten take 0.035% to 0.045%. No antigens are known for them. The sample consisted of naive CD4+ T cells from blood. The receptors come from a man between 18 and 35 years old with type 1 diabetes.

This chain connects TRBV6-5 to TRBJ1-1; no clear D. Germline CDR1 MNHEY, CDR2 SVGAGI. V lost 8 bases and J 3 bases, leaving 10 bases between the germline ends. The CDR3 contains 12 residues. CDR3 DNA: TGTGCCAGCGGCGGTCTTTACACTGAAGCTTTCTTT. It encodes CASGGLYTEAFF.

V and J are TRBV7-2 and TRBJ2-7; D remains unclear. Germline V gene data show CDR1 as SGHTA and CDR2 as FQGNSA. This CDR3 is 15 amino acids long. V was pared by 8 bases and J by 1 base, with 18 bases between. The CDR3 DNA is TGTGCCAGCGGCAGCCTGACCTCCAGTTCCTACGAGCAGTACTTC. It specifies CASGSLTSSSYEQYF. Variable domain in full (rest from reference TRBV7-2 and TRBJ2-7): GAGVSQSPSNKVTEKGKDVELRCDPISGHTALYWYRQSLGQGLEFLIYFQGNSAPDKSGLPSDRFSAERTGGSVSTLTIQRTQQEDSAVYLCASGSLTSSSYEQYFGPGTRLTVT.

V usage is TRBV29-1 and J usage is TRBJ1-2; D unresolved. Germline assignment: CDR1 SQVTM and CDR2 ANQGSEA. Trimming pared 7 bases from V and 5 bases from J, leaving 17 bases between. This CDR3 has 13 amino acids. The CDR3 here is CSGDPVVGYGYTF. In DNA form, the CDR3 reads TGCAGCGGCGATCCCGTAGTAGGGTATGGCTACACCTTC.

This clone was seen more than once but under ten times. At the DNA level, this CDR3 is encoded by other sequences in the same sample as well. The J gene is TRBJ1-1, the V gene TRBV18, with 7 bases aligning to TRBD1. The CDR3 runs to 13 residues. Germline V CDR1 and CDR2: KGHSH, LQKENI. With V trimmed by 2 bases and J by 3 bases, 0 bases remained unmatched. CDR3 region: CASSPGTDTEAFF. The CDR3 region has the DNA TGTGCCAGCTCACCAGGGACAGACACTGAAGCTTTCTTT. The entire variable domain, with the rest obtained from reference TRBV18 and TRBJ1-1, is as follows: NAGVMQNPRHLVRRRGQEARLRCSPMKGHSHVYWYRQLPEEGLKFMVYLQKENIIDESGMPKERFSAEFPKEGPSILRIQQVVRGDSAAYFCASSPGTDTEAFFGQGTRLTVV.

This clone was counted a few times. The chain links TRBV28 to TRBJ1-4; 9 bases line up with TRBD1. The V gene end was trimmed by 5 bases and the J gene end by 7 bases; junction bases not matched to a gene: 8. Germline V gene data show CDR1 as MDHEN and CDR2 as SYDVKM. This CDR3 region has 15 residues. The chain's CDR3 is CASSRPGTGSEKLFF. The DNA for the CDR3 is TGTGCCAGCAGTCGTCCCGGGACAGGGTCTGAAAAACTGTTTTTT.

About this clone itself: Other DNA sequences in this specimen translate into the identical CDR3. CDR3 nucleotide sequence: TGCGCCAGCAGCCGGGACAGGGTGAACACTGAAGCTTTCTTT. It yields the protein CASSRDRVNTEAFF. This chain connects TRBV5-1 to TRBJ1-1, with 9 bases lining up with TRBD1. The CDR3 totals 14 residues. V shed 4 bases and J 0 bases; nucleotides not matched to a gene: 1. CDR1 and CDR2 (germline): SGHRS, YFSETQ. Full variable domain (rest looked up from reference TRBV5-1 and TRBJ1-1): KAGVTQTPRYLIKTRGQQVTLSCSPISGHRSVSWYQQTPGQGLQFLFEYFSETQRNKGNFPGRFSGRQFSNSRSEMNVSTLELGDSALYLCASSRDRVNTEAFFGQGTRLTVV.

The chain couples TRBV18 to TRBJ1-5; D remains unclear. Trimming removed 4 bases from V and 1 base from J, with 5 bases in between. Per the germline V gene, CDR1 is KGHSH and CDR2 is LQKENI. This CDR3 spans 13 amino acids. This CDR3 is CASSHKSNQPQHF. CDR3 nucleotide sequence: TGTGCCAGCTCACATAAAAGCAATCAGCCCCAGCATTTT.

Here the CDR3 DNA reads TGTGCCAGCAGCCCGGGACAGGTCACGAACACTGAAGCTTTCTTT. Encoded protein: CASSPGQVTNTEAFF. The chain is built from TRBV7-2 and TRBJ1-1; 8 bases fit TRBD1. J gave up 1 base and V 5 bases, and 6 bases lay outside the gene matches. The germline CDR1 and CDR2 sequences are SGHTA and FQGNSA. This CDR3 has 15 amino acids.

This clone has just a few counts. The chain joins TRBV5-1 to TRBJ2-7, with TRBD1 as a possible D gene (5 bases). The V and J ends lost 0 bases and 6 bases respectively, with 13 bases between them. The CDR3 extends over 14 amino acids. Looked up from germline, CDR1 is SGHRS and CDR2 is YFSETQ. The CDR3 DNA reads TGCGCCAGCAGCTTGGAAGGGGCCACCGCCGAGCAGTACTTC. Translation: CASSLEGATAEQYF.

This clone was seen a few times. V and J are TRBV30 and TRBJ1-5; 12 bases align to TRBD1. The germline V gene encodes CDR1 GTSNPN and CDR2 SVGIG (reference sequence). The CDR3 has 17 residues. V lost 2 bases, J lost 0 bases, and 5 bases stayed unmatched. Here the CDR3 reads CAWSSGQGAHSNQPQHF. DNA for the CDR3: TGTGCCTGGAGTTCGGGACAGGGGGCTCATAGCAATCAGCCCCAGCATTTT.

The chain is built from TRBV18 and TRBJ2-1; 13 bases map to TRBD2. This CDR3 comprises 17 residues. CDR1 is KGHSH, CDR2 LQKENI, per germline. The V gene end was trimmed by 8 bases and the J gene end by 2 bases; junction bases not matched to a gene: 9. CDR3 DNA sequence: TGTGCCAGCACCCCGCCCACTAGCGGGGGGGCCTACAATGAGCAGTTCTTC. Translation gives CASTPPTSGGAYNEQFF.

V usage is TRBV11-2 and J usage is TRBJ1-2, with D unclear. The germline V gene encodes CDR1 SGHAT and CDR2 FQNNGV. The CDR3 runs to 15 residues. The V end lost 4 bases, the J end lost 5 bases, and 17 bases lay between the germline ends. The CDR3, as DNA: TGTGCCAGCAGCTCACAAGACACTTCGTTTTATGGCTACACCTTC. The encoded protein is CASSSQDTSFYGYTF. The full variable domain, completed using reference TRBV11-2 and TRBJ1-2, is EAGVAQSPRYKIIEKRQSVAFWCNPISGHATLYWYQQILGQGPKLLIQFQNNGVVDDSQLPKDRFSAERLKGVDSTLKIQPAKLEDSAVYLCASSSQDTSFYGYTFGSGTRLTVV.

This clone was counted only a few times. J is TRBJ2-4 and V is TRBV25-1; D is perhaps TRBD1 (5 bases). Trimming cost V 4 bases and J 7 bases, with 8 bases left between them. Germline CDR1 MGHDK, CDR2 SYGVNS. This CDR3 is 12 amino acids long. In nucleotides, the CDR3 is TGTGCCAGCAGTGCCTCAGGGAACATTCAGTACTTC. Its protein is CASSASGNIQYF.

The chain joins TRBV5-1 to TRBJ1-1; a possible D gene is TRBD1 (5 bases). This CDR3 has 13 residues. Trimming removed 4 bases at V and 3 bases at J, with 10 bases between. Germline lookup yields CDR1 SGHRS and CDR2 YFSETQ. In DNA, the CDR3 is TGCGCCAGCAGCGCGGGACCGCACACTGAAGCTTTCTTT. It yields the protein CASSAGPHTEAFF.

This clone was seen more than once but under ten times. The V call is TRBV29-1, the J call TRBJ2-1; D not resolved. The CDR3 spans 13 residues. V gave up 0 bases and J gave up 6 bases, with 9 bases separating them. Looked up from germline, CDR1 is SQVTM and CDR2 is ANQGSEA. The DNA of the CDR3 is TGCAGCGTTGAAGATGTCAGTCTCAATGAGCAGTTCTTC. Translated: CSVEDVSLNEQFF.

CDR3 region: CASSQQRTDTQYF. The CDR3 bases are TGCGCCAGCAGCCAACAACGCACAGATACGCAGTATTTT. The chain carries TRBV4-3 and TRBJ2-3; D is undetermined. Germline V CDR1 and CDR2: LGHNA, YSLEER. The CDR3 contains 13 residues. V lost 2 bases and J 1 base, leaving 4 bases between the germline ends.

The chain uses TRBV19 and TRBJ2-6; TRBD1 agrees at 9 bases. V trimming: 5 bases; J trimming: 2 bases; junction bases outside the gene matches: 7. Per germline, CDR1 LNHDA and CDR2 SQIVND (reference sequence). The CDR3 has 17 residues. The CDR3 region is CASSVQGARPGANVLTF. In DNA form, the CDR3 reads TGTGCCAGTAGTGTACAGGGGGCTCGTCCTGGGGCCAACGTCCTGACTTTC.

The V call is TRBV6-5, the J call TRBJ1-5, with D maybe TRBD1 (6 bases). Germline CDR1 and CDR2: MNHEY and SVGAGI. The CDR3 sequence is 13 residues long. V gave up 6 bases and J gave up 4 bases, with 10 bases separating them. The CDR3 nucleotides are TGTGCCAGCAGCGGGACACTAAATCAGCCCCAGCATTTT. Translating gives CASSGTLNQPQHF.

This clone was seen a few times. The chain links TRBV5-1 to TRBJ1-2; D is possibly TRBD1 (5 bases). The CDR3 extends over 14 amino acids. CDR1 is SGHRS and CDR2 is YFSETQ in the germline V gene. V gave up 0 bases and J gave up 8 bases, with 14 bases separating them. This CDR3 reads CASSLGRDLTGYTF. The CDR3 coding sequence is TGCGCCAGCAGCTTGGGACGGGACCTAACGGGCTACACCTTC. Full variable domain (remainder filled in from reference TRBV5-1 and TRBJ1-2): KAGVTQTPRYLIKTRGQQVTLSCSPISGHRSVSWYQQTPGQGLQFLFEYFSETQRNKGNFPGRFSGRQFSNSRSEMNVSTLELGDSALYLCASSLGRDLTGYTFGSGTRLTVV.

This clone was picked up a small number of times. The rearrangement joins TRBV30 to TRBJ1-5; 11 nucleotides align to TRBD1. This CDR3 has 16 amino acids. The junction had 10 bases not matched to a gene; V was cut back by 3 bases and J by 6 bases. Germline V CDR1 and CDR2: GTSNPN, SVGIG (reference sequence). The CDR3 loop reads CAWSHGQGARTQPQHF. CDR3 DNA: TGTGCCTGGAGCCATGGACAGGGGGCGCGCACTCAGCCCCAGCATTTT.

This clone was seen a few times. This chain joins TRBV29-1 and TRBJ2-1; either TRBD1 or TRBD2 may fit D (6 bases each). Trimming took 3 bases from V and 1 from J, leaving 16 bases between them. CDR3 length equals 16 residues. Germline CDR1 is SQVTM and CDR2 is ANQGSEA. The CDR3: CSVDSPTGASYNEQFF. As DNA, the CDR3 is TGCAGCGTTGATTCCCCGACGGGGGCTTCCTACAATGAGCAGTTCTTC.

This clone was observed a handful of times. The genes are TRBV25-1 and TRBJ2-1, with D possibly matching TRBD2 (6 bases). The CDR3 length is 15 residues. CDR1 MGHDK and CDR2 SYGVNS come from the germline V gene. Trimming left V 3 bases short and J 7 bases short, with 16 bases between. The CDR3 nucleotides are TGTGCCAGCAGTGATGCGCGGGATTTTGAAAATGAGCAGTTCTTC. The encoded protein is CASSDARDFENEQFF.

This clone was seen a few times. Other DNA sequences in this specimen translate into the identical CDR3. The chain uses TRBV5-1 and TRBJ2-2; 9 bases align to TRBD1. The CDR3 totals 16 residues. Per germline, CDR1 SGHRS and CDR2 YFSETQ. V dropped 2 bases and J dropped 2; count of bases not matched to a gene: 4. CDR3 amino acids: CASSFSGQGNTGELFF. The DNA of the CDR3 is TGCGCCAGCAGCTTTTCGGGACAGGGTAACACCGGGGAGCTGTTTTTT.

The chain employs TRBV18 and TRBJ2-3; D is undetermined. Germline V CDR1 and CDR2: KGHSH, LQKENI. The V end lost 4 bases, the J end lost 0 bases, and 8 bases lay between the germline ends. The CDR3 extends over 14 amino acids. The chain's CDR3 is CASSRGLSTDTQYF. CDR3 nucleotide sequence: TGTGCCAGCTCACGGGGTCTGAGCACAGATACGCAGTATTTT.

The chain carries TRBV7-2 and TRBJ1-5; D gene ambiguous. Looked up from germline, CDR1 is SGHTA and CDR2 is FQGNSA. CDR3 size: 13 residues. V was pared by 0 bases and J by 5 bases, with 5 bases between. This CDR3 reads CASSLAPDQPQHF. As DNA, the CDR3 is TGTGCCAGCAGCTTAGCGCCGGATCAGCCCCAGCATTTT.

The gene calls are TRBV7-2 and TRBJ1-2; 7 nucleotides align to TRBD1. The CDR3 has 13 amino acids. Trimming took 5 bases from V and 1 from J; bases not matched to a gene: 1. CDR1 and CDR2 (germline): SGHTA, FQGNSA. The CDR3 DNA reads TGTGCCAGCAGCCAGGGGGTTAACTATGGCTACACCTTC. Its protein is CASSQGVNYGYTF.

This clone was seen a few times. The sample holds other DNA sequences that translate to the same CDR3. The chain recombines TRBV9 with TRBJ2-1; D is perhaps TRBD1 (6 bases). This CDR3 is built from 15 residues. Germline V CDR1 and CDR2: SGDLS, YYNGEE. The germline V and J ends were trimmed by 4 bases and 0 bases, with 11 bases remaining between them. The CDR3 region is CASSITGSSYNEQFF. The CDR3, as DNA: TGTGCCAGCAGCATTACAGGGAGCTCCTACAATGAGCAGTTCTTC.

This sequence joins TRBV30 and TRBJ2-2, with TRBD2 matching 11 bases. The germline V gene has CDR1 GTSNPN and CDR2 SVGIG (reference sequence). V lost 8 bases, J lost 3 bases, and 11 bases stayed unmatched. CDR3 length: 16 amino acids. The CDR3 is CAQGASGGWHTGELFF. In DNA form, the CDR3 reads TGTGCCCAAGGGGCTAGCGGGGGGTGGCACACCGGGGAGCTGTTTTTT.

V gene TRBV6-6 combines with J gene TRBJ1-6; 8 positions agree with TRBD1. From germline, CDR1 is MNHNY and CDR2 SVGAGI (reference sequence). Trimming took 4 bases from V and 8 from J; bases not matched to a gene: 7. The CDR3 sequence is 15 residues long. The CDR3 reads CASSFRQGRDSPLHF. CDR3 DNA sequence: TGTGCCAGCAGTTTCCGACAGGGGCGGGATTCACCCCTCCACTTT.

This clone was seen a few times. The V and J genes are TRBV4-3 and TRBJ1-3, with D hard to call. The CDR3 extends over 12 amino acids. The V end lost 0 bases, the J end lost 4 bases, and 1 base lay between the germline ends. CDR1 is LGHNA and CDR2 is YSLEER in the germline V gene. CDR3 amino acids: CASSQEGNTIYF. The CDR3 nucleotides are TGCGCCAGCAGCCAAGAGGGAAACACCATATATTTT.